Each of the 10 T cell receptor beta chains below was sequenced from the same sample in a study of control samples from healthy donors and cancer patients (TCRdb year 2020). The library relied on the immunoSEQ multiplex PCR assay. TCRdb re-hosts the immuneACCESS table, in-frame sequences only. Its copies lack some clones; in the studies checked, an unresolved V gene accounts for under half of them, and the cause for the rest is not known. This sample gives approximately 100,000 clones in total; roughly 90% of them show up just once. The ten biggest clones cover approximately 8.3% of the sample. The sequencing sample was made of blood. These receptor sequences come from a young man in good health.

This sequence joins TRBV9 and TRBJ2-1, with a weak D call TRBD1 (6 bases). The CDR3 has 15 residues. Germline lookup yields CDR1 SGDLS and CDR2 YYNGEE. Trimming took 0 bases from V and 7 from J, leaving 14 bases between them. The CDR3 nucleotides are TGTGCCAGCAGCGTAGAGGGGGTGGGCTGGAATGAGCAGTTCTTC. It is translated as CASSVEGVGWNEQFF.

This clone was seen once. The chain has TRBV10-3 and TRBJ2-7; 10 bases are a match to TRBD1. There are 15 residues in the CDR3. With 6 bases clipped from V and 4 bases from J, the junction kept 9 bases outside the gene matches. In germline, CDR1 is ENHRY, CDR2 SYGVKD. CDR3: CAISRAGTGDYEQYF. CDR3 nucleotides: TGTGCCATCAGCAGGGCCGGGACAGGGGATTACGAGCAGTACTTC.

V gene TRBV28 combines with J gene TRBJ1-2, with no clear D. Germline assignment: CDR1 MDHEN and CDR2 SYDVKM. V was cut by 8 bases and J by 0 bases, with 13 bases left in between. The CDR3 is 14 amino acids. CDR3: CASSAGSANYGYTF. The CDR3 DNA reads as TGTGCCAGCTCGGCGGGATCAGCTAACTATGGCTACACCTTC.

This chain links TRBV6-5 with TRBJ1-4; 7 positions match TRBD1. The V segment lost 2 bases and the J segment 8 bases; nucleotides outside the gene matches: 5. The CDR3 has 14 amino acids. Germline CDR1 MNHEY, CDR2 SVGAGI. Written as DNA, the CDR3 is TGTGCCAGCAGTTACAGCAGGGGGGGAGAAAAACTGTTTTTT. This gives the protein CASSYSRGGEKLFF.

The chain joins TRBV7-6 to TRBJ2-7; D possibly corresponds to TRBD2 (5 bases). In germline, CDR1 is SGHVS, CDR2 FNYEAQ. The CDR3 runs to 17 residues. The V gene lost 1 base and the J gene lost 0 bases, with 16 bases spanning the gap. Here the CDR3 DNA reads TGTGCCAGCAGCTTAGGCTTGGCGGGCCCAAGCTCCTACGAGCAGTACTTC. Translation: CASSLGLAGPSSYEQYF. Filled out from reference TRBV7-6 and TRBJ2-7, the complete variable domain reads GAGVSQSPRYKVTKRGQDVALRCDPISGHVSLYWYRQALGQGPEFLTYFNYEAQQDKSGLPNDRFSAERPEGSISTLTIQRTEQRDSAMYRCASSLGLAGPSSYEQYFGPGTRLTVT.

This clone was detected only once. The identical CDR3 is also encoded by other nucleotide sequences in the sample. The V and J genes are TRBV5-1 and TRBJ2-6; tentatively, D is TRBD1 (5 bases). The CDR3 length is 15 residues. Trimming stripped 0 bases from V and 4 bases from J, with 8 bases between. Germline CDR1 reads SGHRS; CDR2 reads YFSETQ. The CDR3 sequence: CASSLGGAGANVLTF. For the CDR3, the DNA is TGCGCCAGCAGCTTGGGTGGGGCCGGGGCCAACGTCCTGACTTTC.

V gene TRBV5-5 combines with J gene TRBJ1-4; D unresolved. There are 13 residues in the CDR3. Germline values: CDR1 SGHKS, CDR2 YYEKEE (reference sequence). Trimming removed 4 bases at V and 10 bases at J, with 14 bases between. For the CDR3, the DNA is TGTGCCAGCAGCCCAACTTATCTGGGAAAACTGTTTTTT. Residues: CASSPTYLGKLFF.

CDR3 amino acids: CASSQDARVAEKLFF. In DNA, the CDR3 is TGCGCCAGCAGCCAAGATGCGAGGGTAGCAGAAAAACTGTTTTTT. The chain has TRBV4-1 and TRBJ1-4; D is undetermined. In germline, CDR1 is MGHRA, CDR2 YSYEKL. The CDR3 loop spans 15 amino acids. The V end lost 0 bases, the J end lost 8 bases, and 13 bases lay between the germline ends.

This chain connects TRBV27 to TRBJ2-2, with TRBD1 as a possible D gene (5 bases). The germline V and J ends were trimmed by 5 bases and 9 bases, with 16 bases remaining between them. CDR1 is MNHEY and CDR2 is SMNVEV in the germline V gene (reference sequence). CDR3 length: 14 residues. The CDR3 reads CASSLRGTIRELFF. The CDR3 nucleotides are TGTGCCAGCAGTCTTAGGGGTACTATCAGGGAGCTGTTTTTT.

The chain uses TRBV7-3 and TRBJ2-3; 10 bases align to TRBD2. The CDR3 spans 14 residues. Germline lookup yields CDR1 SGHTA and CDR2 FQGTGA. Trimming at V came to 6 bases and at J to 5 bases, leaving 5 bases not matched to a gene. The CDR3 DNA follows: TGTGCCAGCAGTTGGACTAGCGGCGGAGATACGCAGTATTTT. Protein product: CASSWTSGGDTQYF.